This TCR beta chain was identified in a study of cytomegalovirus exposure and HLA in healthy donors. It was with 60 Vbeta and 13 Jbeta primers that the PCR ran. TCRdb's copy holds only in-frame clones and misses some; the assay was immunoSEQ multiplex PCR. The sample includes over 200,000 clones, around 80% of them seen just once. The CDR3 covers 17 residues. The ends lost 2 bases at V and 0 bases at J; junction bases unmatched: 8. Germline lookup yields CDR1 LGHNA and CDR2 YNFKEQ. This clone has just one count. Its target is unknown. Study results and caveats: Exclusion applied to some V segments, including TRBV6-2 and TRBV6-3, as they were indistinguishable.

The clonotype originates from a woman between 55 and 75 years old in good health and CMV-seropositive. Sequencing used PBMCs. J is TRBJ2-7 and V is TRBV4-2; TRBD1 matches at 9 bases. CDR3 nucleotides: TGTGCCAGCAGCCAACTTGCCGGGACAGGGTCCTCCTACGAGCAGTACTTC. This sequence encodes CASSQLAGTGSSYEQYF.